Listed below are T cell receptor beta chains from one sample, sequenced in a study of regulatory T cells in long-lasting Graves disease. MiXCR, run by TCRdb on the multiplex PCR reads, gives a single entry per CDR3 protein. The table lists under 450,000 distinct CDR3 sequences, 15% to 20% of them singletons. These same data were also listed under a study on T cells in Graves' hyperthyroidism and ophthalmopathy.

The sample here was peripheral blood mononuclear cells (PBMCs), taken at new diagnosis, from a patient treated with antithyroid drugs. The receptors were gathered from a woman aged 18-29 years with Graves disease. CDR3s include the opening cysteine and the closing phenylalanine or tryptophan. The D gene is left open where the match is weak. A row's size may be missing; if present it is once, few, many or a size class.

abundance	d_gene	j_gene	v_gene	len	CDR3aa	CDR3nt
few	TRBD2	TRBJ2-1	TRBV6-5	17	CASSYLAGVGSYNEQFF	TGTGCCAGCAGTTACCTAGCGGGGGTGGGCTCCTACAATGAGCAGTTCTTC
many	-	TRBJ2-7	TRBV10-1	13	CASSEAGDYEQYF	TGCGCCAGCAGTGAGGCTGGGGACTACGAGCAGTACTTC
-	TRBD1	TRBJ1-1	TRBV15	13	CATSETGVTEAFF	TGTGCCACCAGCGAGACAGGGGTCACTGAAGCTTTCTTT
-	-	TRBJ1-2	TRBV5-1	15	CASSLYPTDQYGYTF	TGCGCCAGCAGCTTGTACCCGACAGACCAATATGGCTACACCTTC
many	-	TRBJ2-7	TRBV27	15	CASSPPLEELKEQYF	TGTGCCAGCAGTCCGCCCCTAGAGGAGCTGAAGGAGCAGTACTTC
many	-	TRBJ2-2	TRBV12-3/TRBV12-4	12	CASGYRGGELFF	TGTGCCAGCGGCTACCGAGGCGGGGAGCTGTTTTTT
many	TRBD1	TRBJ2-2	TRBV6-1	16	CASSEVGTGSTGELFF	TGTGCCAGCAGTGAAGTCGGGACAGGGAGCACCGGGGAGCTGTTTTTT
once	-	TRBJ2-5	TRBV3-1	16	CASSQVSGTYQETQYF	TGTGCCAGCAGCCAAGTTTCTGGGACTTACCAAGAGACCCAGTACTTC
many	TRBD1	TRBJ2-3	TRBV12-3/TRBV12-4	15	CASSWGTGGPDTQYF	TGTGCCAGCAGTTGGGGAACAGGGGGTCCAGATACGCAGTATTTT
many	-	TRBJ1-5	TRBV12-3/TRBV12-4	14	CASSFRRTNQPQHF	TGTGCCAGCAGTTTCCGCCGGACCAATCAGCCCCAGCATTTT
few	TRBD1	TRBJ2-7	TRBV13	17	CASSFPPQQGAPREQYF	TGTGCCAGCAGCTTCCCTCCTCAGCAGGGGGCCCCTAGGGAGCAGTACTTC
many	-	TRBJ1-2	TRBV20-1	12	CSARAGGGGYTF	TGCAGTGCTAGAGCAGGAGGGGGAGGCTACACCTTC
many	TRBD1	TRBJ2-3	TRBV11-3	15	CASSLGAGQAYTQYF	TGTGCCAGCAGCTTAGGCGCGGGACAGGCCTATACGCAGTATTTT
many	-	TRBJ2-5	TRBV12-3/TRBV12-4	13	CASSPGMGETQYF	TGTGCCAGCAGTCCCGGGATGGGGGAGACCCAGTACTTC
many	TRBD1	TRBJ1-1	TRBV7-3	15	CASSWDRGGNTEAFF	TGTGCCAGCAGCTGGGACAGGGGAGGGAACACTGAAGCTTTCTTT
-	-	TRBJ1-4	TRBV25-1	14	CASSEPGIGEKLFF	TGTGCCAGCAGTGAACCGGGGATCGGTGAAAAACTGTTTTTT
-	-	TRBJ2-3	TRBV28	15	CASSMIGGPADTQYF	TGTGCCAGCAGCATGATCGGAGGGCCGGCAGATACGCAGTATTTT
many	-	TRBJ2-5	TRBV11-2	11	CASSPDSSGYF	TGTGCCAGCAGCCCGGACTCATCGGGGTACTTC
-	-	TRBJ1-6	TRBV5-1	14	CASYDDPLHSPLHF	TGCGCCAGCTATGATGACCCGTTGCATTCACCCCTCCACTTT
few	-	TRBJ2-3	TRBV9	14	CASSVGPDTDTQYF	TGTGCCAGCAGCGTTGGGCCCGATACAGATACGCAGTATTTT
few	TRBD2	TRBJ2-7	TRBV20-1	13	CSATTWASGEQYF	TGCAGTGCTACCACATGGGCTAGCGGCGAGCAGTACTTC
many	TRBD2	TRBJ2-7	TRBV12-3/TRBV12-4	15	CASSPLAASSYEQYF	TGTGCCAGCAGCCCACTAGCGGCAAGCTCCTACGAGCAGTACTTC
many	TRBD1	TRBJ2-2	TRBV6-5	14	CASSSSTGTGELFF	TGTGCCAGCAGTTCCTCGACAGGGACCGGGGAGCTGTTTTTT
many	TRBD2	TRBJ2-2	TRBV20-1	21	CSARGRRTRLAGGQGTGELFF	TGCAGTGCTAGAGGGAGGCGGACTAGGCTAGCGGGAGGGCAAGGCACCGGGGAGCTGTTTTTT
many	-	TRBJ2-7	TRBV5-1	15	CASRAGDPLIDEQYF	TGCGCCAGCAGAGCAGGGGACCCCCTTATTGACGAGCAGTACTTC
many	TRBD2	TRBJ2-1	TRBV3-1	16	CASSHKRGTTYNEQFF	TGTGCCAGCAGCCATAAGCGGGGGACGACCTACAATGAGCAGTTCTTC
-	TRBD2	TRBJ2-3	TRBV6-1	15	CASSILAGATDTQYF	TGTGCCAGCAGTATATTAGCGGGGGCCACAGATACGCAGTATTTT
many	TRBD1	TRBJ1-2	TRBV20-1	14	CSATGTVTFYGYTF	TGCAGTGCTACGGGGACAGTGACCTTCTATGGCTACACCTTC
-	-	TRBJ1-5	TRBV20-1	14	CSADSTASNQPQHF	TGCAGTGCCGATTCGACAGCCAGCAATCAGCCCCAGCATTTT
-	-	TRBJ2-2	TRBV5-1	14	CASRRGTNTGELFF	TGCGCCAGCAGGAGAGGCACGAACACCGGGGAGCTGTTTTTT
-	-	TRBJ1-5	TRBV12-3/TRBV12-4	16	CASSLLLSGHHQPQHF	TGTGCCAGCAGTTTATTATTGAGCGGACACCATCAGCCCCAGCATTTT
many	TRBD2	TRBJ2-7	TRBV2	13	CASKASGSGEQYF	TGTGCCAGCAAGGCTAGCGGGTCTGGCGAGCAGTACTTC
-	TRBD2	TRBJ2-1	TRBV4-1	15	CASSQGQRGDNEQFF	TGCGCCAGCAGCCAAGGCCAGCGGGGGGACAATGAGCAGTTCTTC
many	TRBD1	TRBJ2-2	TRBV7-2	17	CASSLWVTGGDTGELFF	TGTGCCAGCAGCTTATGGGTTACAGGGGGCGACACCGGGGAGCTGTTTTTT
-	TRBD2	TRBJ2-1	TRBV27	14	CASSPGGGAYEQFF	TGTGCCAGCAGTCCCGGCGGGGGGGCATATGAGCAGTTCTTC
many	TRBD2	TRBJ2-1	TRBV7-9	15	CASSLGLAGVAEQFF	TGTGCCAGCAGCTTAGGACTAGCGGGAGTCGCTGAGCAGTTCTTC
-	-	TRBJ2-3	TRBV19	16	CASSIPATGRADTQYF	TGTGCCAGTAGTATTCCCGCAACAGGGCGCGCGGATACGCAGTATTTT
many	-	TRBJ1-1	TRBV10-3	14	CAIRPHGGATEAFF	TGTGCCATCAGGCCCCATGGGGGGGCCACTGAAGCTTTCTTT
many	-	TRBJ2-3	TRBV7-9	13	CASSLGVNSAQYF	TGTGCCAGCAGCCTTGGGGTTAATAGTGCGCAGTATTTT
many	-	TRBJ1-1	TRBV2	15	CASSEAPQGNTEAFF	TGTGCCAGCAGTGAAGCCCCCCAGGGGAACACTGAAGCTTTCTTT
many	TRBD1	TRBJ1-3	TRBV3-1	18	CASSHSPRDSFLGNTIYF	TGTGCCAGCAGCCACTCCCCCCGGGACAGCTTTTTGGGAAACACCATATATTTT
-	-	TRBJ1-1	TRBV2	16	CASRGGVRGVNTEAFF	TGTGCCAGCAGGGGTGGGGTTAGGGGGGTGAACACTGAAGCTTTCTTT
many	-	TRBJ1-5	TRBV18	13	CASSLQGLEPQHF	TGTGCCAGCTCATTACAGGGCCTGGAGCCCCAGCATTTT
many	-	TRBJ2-5	TRBV5-4	14	CASSSGRSQETQYF	TGTGCCAGCAGCTCGGGACGGTCCCAAGAGACCCAGTACTTC
many	-	TRBJ2-1	TRBV12-5	15	CASGFSGNHYNEQFF	TGTGCTAGTGGTTTTTCAGGGAACCACTACAATGAGCAGTTCTTC
-	-	TRBJ1-6	TRBV19	13	CASNNIYNSPLHF	TGTGCCAGTAATAACATCTATAATTCACCCCTCCACTTT
many	-	TRBJ1-2	TRBV2	11	CASSVAGGYTF	TGTGCCAGCAGTGTGGCCGGTGGCTACACCTTC
many	-	TRBJ2-3	TRBV3-1	14	CASSQEGFTDTQYF	TGTGCCAGCAGCCAAGAAGGGTTCACAGATACGCAGTATTTT
-	-	TRBJ1-1	TRBV20-1	15	CGAASITGTNTEAFF	TGCGGTGCAGCATCAATAACAGGTACCAACACTGAAGCTTTCTTT
many	TRBD2	TRBJ2-1	TRBV7-3	15	CASSLSGGAYNEQFF	TGTGCCAGCAGCTTAAGCGGGGGGGCGTACAATGAGCAGTTCTTC
many	TRBD2	TRBJ2-1	TRBV19	15	CASSMGGRGRGEQFF	TGTGCCAGTAGTATGGGGGGGAGAGGGCGTGGTGAGCAGTTCTTC
many	-	TRBJ1-1	TRBV5-1	14	CASSLAGRNTEAFF	TGTGCCAGCAGCTTGGCAGGGCGGAACACTGAAGCTTTCTTT
many	-	TRBJ2-2	TRBV3-1	14	CASSPGGLTGELFF	TGTGCCAGCAGCCCCGGAGGGCTCACCGGGGAGCTGTTTTTT
many	-	TRBJ1-2	TRBV30	15	CAWSVSGTPNYGYTF	TGTGCCTGGAGTGTATCCGGGACACCTAACTATGGCTACACCTTC
-	TRBD1	TRBJ1-1	TRBV20-1	14	CSATGQGFNTEAFF	TGCAGTGCTACGGGACAGGGTTTCAACACTGAAGCTTTCTTT